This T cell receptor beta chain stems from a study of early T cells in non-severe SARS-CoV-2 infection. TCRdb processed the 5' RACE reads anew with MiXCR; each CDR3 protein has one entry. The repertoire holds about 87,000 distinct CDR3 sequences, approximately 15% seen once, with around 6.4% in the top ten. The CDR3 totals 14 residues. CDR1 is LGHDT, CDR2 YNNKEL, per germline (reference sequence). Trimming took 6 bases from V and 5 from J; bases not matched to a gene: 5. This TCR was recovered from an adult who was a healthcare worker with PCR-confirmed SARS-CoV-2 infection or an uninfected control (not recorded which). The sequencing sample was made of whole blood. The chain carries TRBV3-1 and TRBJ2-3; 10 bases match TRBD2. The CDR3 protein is CASRIAGGRDTQYF. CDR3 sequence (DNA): TGTGCCAGCAGAATAGCGGGGGGCAGAGATACGCAGTATTTT.